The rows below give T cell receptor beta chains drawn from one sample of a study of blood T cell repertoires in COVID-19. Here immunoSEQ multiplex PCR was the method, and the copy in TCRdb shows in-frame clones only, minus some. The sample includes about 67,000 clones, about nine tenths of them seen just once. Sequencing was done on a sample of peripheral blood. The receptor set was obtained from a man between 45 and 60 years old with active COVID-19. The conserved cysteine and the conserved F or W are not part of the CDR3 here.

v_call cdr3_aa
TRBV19 ASSMILGQSYEQY
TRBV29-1 SASGGGSTNEQY
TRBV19 ASSLQRDPYNEQF
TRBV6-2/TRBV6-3 ASSKRTDDSPLH
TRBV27 ASSMLAGRRYYNEQF
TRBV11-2 ASSRDYQNYEQY
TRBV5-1 ASSLAGVADTEAF
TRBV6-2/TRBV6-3 ASSYRTGSYEQY
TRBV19 ASDRGQTEAF
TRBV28 ASTVDSYYGYT
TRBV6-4 ASSDSPGQNTEAF
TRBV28 ASSLPGTTEAF
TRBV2 ASRRGLAGVSDTQY
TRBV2 ASSEVQVNRNSPLH
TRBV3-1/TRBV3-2 ASRNRGSYNEQF
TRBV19 ASSPGTGGSYEQY
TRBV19 ASSRTVEIYQPQH
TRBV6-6 ASSPGTGVMVNGYT
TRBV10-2 ASDRRASGGELF
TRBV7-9 ASSPGLAGHGEQF
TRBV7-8 ASSFANTDQETQY
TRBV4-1 ASSRRTGEQF
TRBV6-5 ASSYSDRGAYEQY
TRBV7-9 ASSFVTPGNTIY
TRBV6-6 ASSYSNYGGETQY
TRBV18 ASSPDRQNVNTIY
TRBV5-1 ASSLGGQVNIQY
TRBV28 ASRGSGHLSYEQY
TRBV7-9 ASSFGQGFSYEQY
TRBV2 ASSGLEAGEQY
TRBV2 ASSEGTGGNQPQH
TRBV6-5 ASRDSHEQY
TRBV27 ASSFGPSLDIQY
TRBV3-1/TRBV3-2 ASSQKPRGRGTEAF
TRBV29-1 SVVGTGSSYEQY
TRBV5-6 ATAVTGYNEQF
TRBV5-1 ASSLAPGTGFATNEKLF
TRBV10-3 AISDSQGGEKLF
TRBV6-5 ASRHRERGYT
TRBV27 ASSSIMGGNEQY
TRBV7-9 ASSPTGFYGYT
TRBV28 ASRRQLLLGELF
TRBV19 ASSISAGQRTQPQH
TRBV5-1 ASSGGTGGNSPLH
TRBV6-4 ASSEDYLAYNEQF
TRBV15 ATSRVGNNYNEQF
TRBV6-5 ASTDRGNYGYT
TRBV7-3 ASSPQRESYNEQF
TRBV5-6 ASSLLRAYSGYT
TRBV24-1 ATSDSVFKY
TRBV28 ASSPPGQYNSPLH
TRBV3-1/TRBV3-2 ASSQLGQLNNSPLH
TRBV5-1 ASSLQTGSTEAF
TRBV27 ASSLGPGFEAF
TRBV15 ATSPRGGLSADTQY
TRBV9 ASSSAGGEGNEQF
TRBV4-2 ASSQESNSYSNQPQH
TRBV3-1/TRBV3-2 ASSQGGGLVSSEQY